This TCR beta chain originates from a study of T cell clonality in common variable immunodeficiency. Control and CVID samples contributed equal amounts of genomic DNA. TCRdb keeps only in-frame clones here, not all; method: immunoSEQ multiplex PCR. Reported are tens of thousands of clones, none seen only once; the ten largest carry 2.5% to 3.5%. This clone was observed a few times. The CDR3 extends 3 residues past the end of the read, so its final part is completed from the germline J gene. CDR3 length: 14 residues. Germline V gene lookup returns CDR1 SSHAT and CDR2 FNYEAQ (reference sequence). Sequenced input: peripheral blood mononuclear cells. This receptor was obtained from a person aged 18 to 75 in good health. V and J are TRBV7-7 and TRBJ1-2, with 7 bases aligning to TRBD1. The CDR3 protein is CASSLGTGVGDYTF. CDR3 bases read: TGTGCCAGCAGCTTAGGGACAGGAGTTGGAGAC.